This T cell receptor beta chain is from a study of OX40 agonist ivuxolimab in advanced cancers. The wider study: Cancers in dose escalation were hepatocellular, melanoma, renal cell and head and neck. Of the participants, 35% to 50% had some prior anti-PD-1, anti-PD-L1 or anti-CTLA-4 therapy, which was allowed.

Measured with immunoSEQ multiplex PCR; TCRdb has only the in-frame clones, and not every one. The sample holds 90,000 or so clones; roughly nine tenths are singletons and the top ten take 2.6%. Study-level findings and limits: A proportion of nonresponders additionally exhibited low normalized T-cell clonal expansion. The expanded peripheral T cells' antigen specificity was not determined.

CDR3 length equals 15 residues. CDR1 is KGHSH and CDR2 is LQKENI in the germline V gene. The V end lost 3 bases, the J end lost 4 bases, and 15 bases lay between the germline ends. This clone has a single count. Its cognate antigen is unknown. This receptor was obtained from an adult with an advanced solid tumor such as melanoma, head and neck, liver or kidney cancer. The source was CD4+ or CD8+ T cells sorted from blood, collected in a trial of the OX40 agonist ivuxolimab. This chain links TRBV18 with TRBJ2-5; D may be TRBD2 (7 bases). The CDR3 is CASSPREGGGETQYF. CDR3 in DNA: TGTGCCAGCTCACCCCGCGAGGGAGGGGGAGAGACCCAGTACTTC.